Listed here is a single TCR beta chain. Some clones are missing from TCRdb's copy, which holds only in-frame ones; the method was immunoSEQ multiplex PCR. Among tens of thousands of clones, approximately 80% were seen once, and the ten largest hold approximately 19%. The data stem from a study of a mutant IDH1 vaccine in newly diagnosed glioma. At the level of the study: Pretreatment consisted of radiotherapy, temozolomide, or both, with most receiving both.

Time point described: baseline, week 1 (first vaccination visit). Sample treatment: pre-vaccination baseline after standard-of-care therapy. There were new WHO grade 3 or 4 astrocytomas in the donors, and these were IDH1-mutant and ATRX-lost. This sample comprised PBMCs, obtained from a glioma patient treated with radiotherapy, temozolomide or both. This TCR was recovered from a man aged 25-40 years with glioma.

Here the CDR3 reads CASSIGGDEAFF. CDR3 nucleotide sequence: TGTGCCAGTAGTATCGGAGGGGACGAAGCTTTCTTT. This chain uses TRBV19 with TRBJ1-1; weak D call: TRBD1 (5 bases). This CDR3 spans 12 amino acids. Germline-derived CDR1 and CDR2 are LNHDA and SQIVND (reference sequence). V lost 3 bases and J lost 8, with 10 bases in between.